These 29 T cell receptor beta chains were all obtained from the same sample, sequenced in a study of lymphopenia after photon versus proton radiotherapy. Some clones are missing from TCRdb's copy, which holds only in-frame ones; the method was immunoSEQ multiplex PCR. In the table there are some 29,000 clones, around 81% of which are singletons. Sequencing was performed on peripheral blood, taken from a patient treated with photon-based radiotherapy. These receptors originate from a man aged 45-65 years with gastric cancer.

The chain employs TRBV11-2 and TRBJ2-7; D is possibly TRBD2 (6 bases). This CDR3 is 14 amino acids long. V shed 0 bases and J shed 5 bases, with 11 bases lying between them. CDR1 and CDR2 (germline): SGHAT, FQNNGV. The CDR3 DNA is TGTGCCAGCAGCTTAGATGCGGGATCAGACGAGCAGTACGTC. This gives the protein CASSLDAGSDEQYV.

The genes are TRBV5-8 and TRBJ1-1; no clear D gene. Germline assignment: CDR1 SGHTS and CDR2 YDEGEE. V was cut by 4 bases and J by 12 bases, with 22 bases left in between. The CDR3 covers 14 residues. CDR3 sequence reads: CASSRRGGRGMTFF. The CDR3, as DNA: TGTGCCAGCAGCCGACGTGGAGGTCGGGGTATGACTTTCTTT.

The chain joins TRBV15 to TRBJ2-2; D uncertain. The CDR3 contains 14 residues. V was shortened by 4 bases and J by 6 bases, with 12 bases between the two germline ends. Germline lookup yields CDR1 LNHNV and CDR2 YYDKDF (reference sequence). The CDR3 nucleotides read TGTGCCACCAGCATTAAATCCGGCTCCGGGGAGCTGTTTTTT. It specifies CATSIKSGSGELFF.

J is TRBJ2-3 and V is TRBV9, with 8 nucleotides matching TRBD2. There are 15 residues in the CDR3. Unmatched junction bases numbered 5, after V lost 3 bases and J lost 2 bases. Germline V lookup: CDR1 SGDLS, CDR2 YYNGEE. CDR3 sequence reads: CASSGRGGDTDTQYF. In DNA form, the CDR3 reads TGTGCCAGCAGCGGCCGGGGGGGAGACACAGATACGCAGTATTTT.

This clone was detected once. The CDR3 region has the DNA TGTGCCAGTAGTATTGGGGCGCTAGCGGGGTGGCAAGAGACCCAGTACTTC. Translating it yields CASSIGALAGWQETQYF. The gene calls are TRBV19 and TRBJ2-5; TRBD2 aligns across 9 bases. J lost 2 bases, V lost 3 bases, and 10 bases had no gene match. The CDR3 loop spans 17 amino acids. The V gene's germline CDR1 is LNHDA and CDR2 SQIVND (reference sequence).

The V and J genes are TRBV6-1 and TRBJ2-7; 8 bases agree with TRBD2. The CDR3 extends over 15 amino acids. Germline CDR1 reads MNHNS; CDR2 reads SASEGT. The junction had 8 bases not matched to a gene; V was cut back by 2 bases and J by 5 bases. The CDR3 nucleotides are TGTGCCAGCAGTGAATCTGCGGGGGGCCTCAACGAGCAGTACGTC. This encodes CASSESAGGLNEQYV.

This clone was seen only once. V gene TRBV30 combines with J gene TRBJ2-7, with TRBD2 as a possible D gene (6 bases). Per the germline V gene, CDR1 is GTSNPN and CDR2 is SVGIG (reference sequence). The CDR3 covers 12 residues. The ends were cut back, 2 bases at V and 3 bases at J, with 8 bases in the middle. CDR3 sequence reads: CAWSWRGYEQYF. In DNA form, the CDR3 reads TGTGCCTGGAGTTGGAGGGGCTACGAGCAGTACTTC.

There are a few counts of this clone. This chain connects TRBV27 to TRBJ1-5, with TRBD1 matching over 9 bases. The CDR3 has 16 amino acids. With 5 bases clipped from V and 9 bases from J, the junction kept 14 bases outside the gene matches. From germline, CDR1 is MNHEY and CDR2 SMNVEV (reference sequence). The CDR3 DNA sequence: TGTGCCAGCAGTGCTGGGACAGGGAGAGGCAGCCGGCCCCAGCATTTT. Amino acid sequence: CASSAGTGRGSRPQHF.

The chain carries TRBV6-5 and TRBJ1-3; D uncertain. Germline V lookup: CDR1 MNHEY, CDR2 SVGAGI. Trimming cost V 3 bases and J 4 bases, with 10 bases left between them. The CDR3 runs 14 residues. CDR3 DNA sequence: TGTGCCAGCAGTTATTCCCAGGTCGGAAACACCATATATTTT. Translating gives CASSYSQVGNTIYF.

This chain connects TRBV7-2 to TRBJ2-7; no clear D gene. Germline V gene sequence: CDR1 SGHTA, CDR2 FQGNSA. The CDR3 sequence is 14 residues long. The V end was cut by 0 bases, the J end by 1 base, with 7 bases between. The CDR3 region has the DNA TGTGCCAGCAGCTTAGCATCAGGATCCTACGAGCAGTACTTC. Protein: CASSLASGSYEQYF. The variable domain in full, with the rest retrieved from reference TRBV7-2 and TRBJ2-7, is GAGVSQSPSNKVTEKGKDVELRCDPISGHTALYWYRQSLGQGLEFLIYFQGNSAPDKSGLPSDRFSAERTGGSVSTLTIQRTQQEDSAVYLCASSLASGSYEQYFGPGTRLTVT.

The chain joins TRBV30 to TRBJ1-1, with TRBD1 matching over 12 bases. Germline V gene data show CDR1 as GTSNPN and CDR2 as SVGIG (reference sequence). The ends lost 2 bases at V and 1 base at J; junction bases unmatched: 8. The CDR3 covers 17 residues. CDR3 nucleotide sequence: TGTGCCTGGAGTTCTGGGACAGGGGGCGGATCGAACACTGAAGCTTTCTTT. Its translation is CAWSSGTGGGSNTEAFF.

The rearrangement links TRBV30 to TRBJ1-2; 7 bases agree with TRBD1. The trim removed 1 base at V and 7 bases at J, leaving 6 bases unmatched. The CDR3 is 13 amino acids. Germline-derived CDR1 and CDR2 are GTSNPN and SVGIG (reference sequence). The CDR3 loop reads CAWSEQGSGGYTF. CDR3 coding DNA: TGTGCCTGGAGTGAACAGGGGAGCGGTGGCTACACCTTC.

The chain uses TRBV7-8 and TRBJ2-7, with 10 bases that match TRBD2. The CDR3 runs to 18 residues. Unmatched junction bases numbered 9, after V lost 1 base and J lost 0 bases. Germline-derived CDR1 and CDR2 are SGHVS and FQNEAQ. In DNA form, the CDR3 reads TGTGCCAGCAGCTTAGGTGTTAGCGGGGGGCGTAGCTCCTACGAGCAGTACGTC. Protein sequence: CASSLGVSGGRSSYEQYV.

This chain links TRBV14 with TRBJ1-1, with D uncertain. Trimming shortened V by 0 bases and J by 0 bases, and 8 bases separated the two germline ends. The CDR3 is 15 residues long. Germline V gene lookup returns CDR1 SGHDN and CDR2 FVKESK. DNA for the CDR3: TGTGCCAGCAGCCAAGAAGGCAACATGAACACTGAAGCTTTCTTT. Protein sequence: CASSQEGNMNTEAFF.

This chain joins TRBV18 and TRBJ2-7; no clear D. The ends were cut back, 3 bases at V and 4 bases at J, with 16 bases in the middle. CDR1 KGHSH and CDR2 LQKENI come from the germline V gene. The CDR3 runs 15 residues. The CDR3 coding sequence is TGTGCCAGCTCACCGGTAGGGCAGGATTCTTACGAGCAGTACTTC. Its translation: CASSPVGQDSYEQYF.

The chain uses TRBV19 and TRBJ2-2, with D tentatively TRBD1 or TRBD2 (5 bases each). This CDR3 has 15 amino acids. Germline V gives CDR1 LNHDA, CDR2 SQIVND (reference sequence). V lost 7 bases, J lost 0 bases, and 12 bases lay in between. CDR3 sequence: CASKEGPANTGELFF. CDR3 coding DNA: TGTGCCAGTAAAGAGGGGCCGGCGAACACCGGGGAGCTGTTTTTT. The full variable domain, with the rest looked up from reference TRBV19 and TRBJ2-2, is DGGITQSPKYLFRKEGQNVTLSCEQNLNHDAMYWYRQDPGQGLRLIYYSQIVNDFQKGDIAEGYSVSREKKESFPLTVTSAQKNPTAFYLCASKEGPANTGELFFGEGSRLTVL.

This clone was counted between two and nine times. The V call is TRBV27, the J call TRBJ1-1; maybe TRBD1 (5 bases). CDR3 length: 14 amino acids. CDR1 is MNHEY, CDR2 SMNVEV, per germline (reference sequence). V lost 3 bases, J lost 0 bases, and 8 bases lay in between. CDR3 region: CASSFREMNTEAFF. The CDR3 nucleotides read TGTGCCAGCAGTTTCAGGGAAATGAACACTGAAGCTTTCTTT.

This chain uses TRBV6-1 with TRBJ1-2; 7 nucleotides agree with TRBD1. V was clipped by 10 bases and J by 1 base; unmatched bases: 12. CDR1 and CDR2 from the germline V gene are MNHNS and SASEGT. The CDR3 loop spans 15 amino acids. The CDR3 nucleotides are TGTGCCACCCAAGGGAGGGACAGAAGTAACTATGGCTACACCTTC. It is translated as CATQGRDRSNYGYTF.

The chain employs TRBV30 and TRBJ1-4; no clear D. The V end lost 2 bases, the J end lost 0 bases, and 7 bases lay between the germline ends. The CDR3 is 14 amino acids. Looked up from germline, CDR1 is GTSNPN and CDR2 is SVGIG (reference sequence). DNA for the CDR3: TGTGCCTGGAGTCCCACCGCAACTAATGAAAAACTGTTTTTT. It specifies CAWSPTATNEKLFF. Combining the CDR3 with reference TRBV30 and TRBJ1-4 gives the whole variable domain SQTIHQWPATLVQPVGSPLSLECTVEGTSNPNLYWYRQAAGRGLQLLFYSVGIGQISSEVPQNLSASRPQDRQFILSSKKLLLSDSGFYLCAWSPTATNEKLFFGSGTQLSVL.

This chain uses TRBV21-1 with TRBJ2-4. TRBV21-1 is shown as a pseudogene. The CDR3 totals 15 residues. CDR3 sequence reads: CASSSIGTIKNIQYF. The CDR3 bases are TGTGCCAGCAGCAGTATCGGGACGATAAAAAACATTCAGTACTTC.

The chain has TRBV27 and TRBJ1-1, with no clear D. Germline assignment: CDR1 MNHEY and CDR2 SMNVEV (reference sequence). The V and J ends lost 6 bases and 6 bases respectively, with 17 bases between them. The CDR3 length is 14 residues. The CDR3 region has the DNA TGTGCCAGCAGCCAAAGCGGAGTGATCCCTGAAGCTTTCTTT. Amino acid sequence: CASSQSGVIPEAFF.

V is TRBV19 and J is TRBJ2-7, with 10 bases aligning to TRBD1. This CDR3 spans 17 amino acids. Germline values: CDR1 LNHDA, CDR2 SQIVND (reference sequence). The V gene end was trimmed by 3 bases and the J gene end by 1 base; junction bases not matched to a gene: 9. CDR3 nucleotides: TGTGCCAGTAGTATGGTCGGGTGGGGACAGGGGTCCTACGAGCAGTACGTC. Translating it yields CASSMVGWGQGSYEQYV.

V gene TRBV13 combines with J gene TRBJ2-1; 7 nucleotides line up with TRBD2. V lost 3 bases to trimming and J lost 0 bases; unmatched junction nucleotides: 5. Germline CDR1 and CDR2: PRHDT and FYEKMQ (reference sequence). The CDR3 covers 16 residues. CDR3 bases: TGTGCCAGCAGCTTTAGCGGGCCGAGCTCCTACAATGAGCAGTTCTTC. The encoded protein is CASSFSGPSSYNEQFF.

By sample fraction, this clone is large. The CDR3 loop reads CASSTGNQPQHF. Here the CDR3 DNA reads TGTGCCAGCAGCACAGGGAATCAGCCCCAGCATTTT. The V call is TRBV7-8, the J call TRBJ1-5; TRBD1 is a possible D gene (6 bases). The CDR3 runs 12 residues. The germline V and J ends were trimmed by 5 bases and 4 bases, with 6 bases remaining between them. From germline, CDR1 is SGHVS and CDR2 FQNEAQ.

This clone was recorded once. The chain has TRBV30 and TRBJ1-5; D not certain. Germline values: CDR1 GTSNPN, CDR2 SVGIG (reference sequence). This CDR3 spans 16 amino acids. Trimming shortened V by 1 base and J by 0 bases, and 13 bases separated the two germline ends. CDR3 in amino acids: CAWSGPNKYSNQPQHF. CDR3 DNA sequence: TGTGCCTGGAGTGGCCCAAACAAATATAGCAATCAGCCCCAGCATTTT.

The chain joins TRBV6-1 to TRBJ2-7, with D possibly called TRBD1 or TRBD2 (5 bases each). The V end lost 9 bases, the J end lost 0 bases, and 12 bases lay between the germline ends. Germline V CDR1 and CDR2: MNHNS, SASEGT. The CDR3 length is 13 residues. In DNA form, the CDR3 reads TGTGCCAGACCGGGACCGAGCTCCTACGAGCAGTACTTC. Its translation is CARPGPSSYEQYF.

The rearrangement joins TRBV7-6 to TRBJ2-7; D tentatively fits TRBD1 or TRBD2 (5 bases each). The CDR3 loop spans 12 amino acids. Trimming removed 5 bases at V and 6 bases at J, with 11 bases between. Germline CDR1 is SGHVS and CDR2 is FNYEAQ. CDR3 amino acids: CASSPTGTEQYV. As DNA, the CDR3 is TGTGCCAGCAGCCCTACTGGGACCGAGCAGTACGTC.

The chain carries TRBV11-2 and TRBJ1-1; D remains ambiguous. V shed 1 base and J shed 3 bases, with 6 bases lying between them. Germline V gene sequence: CDR1 SGHAT, CDR2 FQNNGV. The CDR3 spans 13 residues. The CDR3 is CASSLASDTEAFF. CDR3 coding DNA: TGTGCCAGCAGCTTAGCGTCGGACACTGAAGCTTTCTTT.

The chain employs TRBV4-3 and TRBJ2-5, with 8 bases that match TRBD2. Germline V gene sequence: CDR1 LGHNA, CDR2 YSLEER. The J segment lost 5 bases and the V segment lost 1 base, leaving 9 bases of the junction unmatched. The CDR3 runs to 16 residues. CDR3: CASSQVYGGAAETQYF. The CDR3, as DNA: TGCGCCAGCAGCCAAGTTTACGGGGGGGCCGCGGAGACCCAGTACTTC.